This TCR beta chain emerged from a study of CD8 T cells in ankylosing spondylitis. General study results and limits: Peripheral blood samples showed relatively rare disease-linked clones, and these clones were CD8+. The study looked at matched synovial fluid samples from ankylosing spondylitis patients. Disease-linked clones were reported to be significantly enriched there. Ankylosing spondylitis blood appeared to carry a characteristic TCR beta motif of fewer than 10 highly homologous variants.

CDR1 MNHNS and CDR2 SASEGT come from the germline V gene. This CDR3 is built from 16 residues. With 6 bases removed from V and 7 bases from J, the gap between germline ends came to 25 bases. Making use of molecular barcodes, quantitative 5'-RACE generated TCR beta libraries. Via MiXCR, TCRdb re-called the 5' RACE reads, giving one row per CDR3 protein. The table has some 840,000 distinct CDR3 sequences, about an eighth seen once. With respect to this clonotype: Its target is unknown.

The clonotype was recovered from a male donor with ankylosing spondylitis. V gene TRBV6-1 combines with J gene TRBJ2-7; D might be TRBD1 or TRBD2, each matching 5 bases. Sequenced: blood, either unsorted or a sorted T cell fraction (not recorded which). This chain's CDR3 is CASSRIPGREYGEQYF. The CDR3 DNA sequence: TGTGCCAGCAGCCGAATCCCAGGGAGAGAATACGGGGAGCAGTACTTC.